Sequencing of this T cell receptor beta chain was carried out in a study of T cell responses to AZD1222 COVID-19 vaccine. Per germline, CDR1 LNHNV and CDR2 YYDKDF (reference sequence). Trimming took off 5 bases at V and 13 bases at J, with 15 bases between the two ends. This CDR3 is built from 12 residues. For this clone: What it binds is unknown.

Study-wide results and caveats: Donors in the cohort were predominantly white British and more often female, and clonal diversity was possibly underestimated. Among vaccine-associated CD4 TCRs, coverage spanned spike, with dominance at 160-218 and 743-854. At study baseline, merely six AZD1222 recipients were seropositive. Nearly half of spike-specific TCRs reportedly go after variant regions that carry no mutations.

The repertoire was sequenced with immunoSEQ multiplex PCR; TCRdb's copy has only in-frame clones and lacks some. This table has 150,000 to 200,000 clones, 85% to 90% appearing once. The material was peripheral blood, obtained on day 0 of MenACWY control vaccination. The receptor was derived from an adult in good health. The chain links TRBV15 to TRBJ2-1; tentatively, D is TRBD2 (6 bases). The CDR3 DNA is TGTGCCACCAGCGGGGGTCGGGGAGGCCAGTTCTTC. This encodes CATSGGRGGQFF.